Each of the 24 T cell receptor beta chains below was sequenced from the same sample in a study of siplizumab effects on memory and regulatory T cells. The data were produced by immunoSEQ multiplex PCR, yet TCRdb's version contains in-frame clones alone and is incomplete. The sample shows fewer than 85,000 clones, 85% to 95% of them seen only once. The sequenced material came from CD8+ T cells sorted from blood. The receptors derive from a human donor in good health.

The rearrangement links TRBV5-1 to TRBJ2-1, with D hard to call. Trimming removed 2 bases from V and 10 bases from J, with 10 bases in between. The CDR3 is 12 amino acids. Germline V lookup: CDR1 SGHRS, CDR2 YFSETQ. This CDR3 reads CASSFGQSEQFF. CDR3 nucleotide sequence: TGCGCCAGCAGCTTCGGTCAGTCAGAGCAGTTCTTC. The complete variable domain, with remaining parts taken from reference TRBV5-1 and TRBJ2-1, reads KAGVTQTPRYLIKTRGQQVTLSCSPISGHRSVSWYQQTPGQGLQFLFEYFSETQRNKGNFPGRFSGRQFSNSRSEMNVSTLELGDSALYLCASSFGQSEQFFGPGTRLTVL.

The J gene is TRBJ2-1, the V gene TRBV5-1; possible D gene TRBD1, 6 bases. V was pared by 3 bases and J by 12 bases, with 19 bases between. Per germline, CDR1 SGHRS and CDR2 YFSETQ. CDR3 size: 14 residues. The CDR3 sequence: CASSSGTSEFGQFF. The CDR3 DNA is TGCGCCAGCAGCTCCGGGACAAGCGAATTTGGGCAGTTCTTC.

The V gene is TRBV29-1, the J gene TRBJ2-7, with a weak D call TRBD1 (6 bases). Per germline, CDR1 SQVTM and CDR2 ANQGSEA. Trimming stripped 6 bases from V and 3 bases from J, with 15 bases between. This CDR3 has 13 amino acids. CDR3 sequence reads: CSVGAGEGYEQYF. In DNA form, the CDR3 reads TGCAGCGTGGGGGCAGGGGAAGGCTACGAGCAGTACTTC.

The chain links TRBV7-3 to TRBJ2-3, with 8 bases lining up with TRBD2. Germline V CDR1 and CDR2: SGHTA, FQGTGA. V lost 6 bases, J lost 1 base, and 3 bases stayed unmatched. The CDR3 sequence is 14 residues long. The CDR3 here is CASSLSGGTDTQYF. CDR3 sequence (DNA): TGTGCCAGCAGTCTTAGCGGGGGCACAGATACGCAGTATTTT.

In its sample, this clone was seen once. A junction end diverges from the germline sequence, so it may reflect a read error. The chain joins TRBV5-1 to TRBJ1-2; the D gene is possibly TRBD1 (6 bases). Germline V lookup: CDR1 SGHRS, CDR2 YFSETQ. The CDR3 length is 14 residues. This CDR3 reads CASSLEDSNYGYTF. The DNA for the CDR3 is TGCGCCAGCAGCCTAGAGGACAGCAACTACGGCTACACCTTC.

The rearrangement uses TRBV7-6 and TRBJ1-5; tentative D call: TRBD1 (5 bases). The germline V and J ends were trimmed by 1 base and 6 bases, with 13 bases remaining between them. CDR3 length: 15 residues. Germline CDR1 SGHVS, CDR2 FNYEAQ. DNA of the CDR3: TGTGCCAGCAGCTTAGTGGGGGGAGTAGGTCAGCCCCAGCATTTT. It is translated as CASSLVGGVGQPQHF.

The rearrangement uses TRBV7-6 and TRBJ2-3; TRBD2 agrees at 10 bases. The germline gives CDR1 SGHVS, CDR2 FNYEAQ. V was pared by 5 bases and J by 2 bases, with 10 bases of the junction left unmatched. CDR3 length: 17 residues. CDR3 sequence (DNA): TGTGCCAGCAGCCCCAACCTGGGACTAGCGCACACAGATACGCAGTATTTT. Residues: CASSPNLGLAHTDTQYF. The full variable domain, its missing parts supplied by reference TRBV7-6 and TRBJ2-3, is GAGVSQSPRYKVTKRGQDVALRCDPISGHVSLYWYRQALGQGPEFLTYFNYEAQQDKSGLPNDRFSAERPEGSISTLTIQRTEQRDSAMYRCASSPNLGLAHTDTQYFGPGTRLTVL.

This chain joins TRBV7-9 and TRBJ2-2, with 11 bases that match TRBD2. The CDR3 extends over 16 amino acids. Trimming removed 5 bases from V and 4 bases from J; junction bases left unmatched: 6. Looked up from germline, CDR1 is SEHNR and CDR2 is FQNEAQ (reference sequence). The CDR3 loop is CASSHLAGGRTGELFF. In DNA, the CDR3 is TGTGCCAGCAGCCATTTAGCGGGAGGGCGCACCGGGGAGCTGTTTTTT.

This clone was detected once. J is TRBJ2-7 and V is TRBV6-5, with D possibly matching TRBD1 (6 bases). The germline V gene encodes CDR1 MNHEY and CDR2 SVGAGI. V lost 9 bases and J 3 bases, leaving 15 bases between the germline ends. The CDR3 length is 13 residues. The CDR3 bases are TGTGCCAGAGGACCGGACAGAGTCTACGAGCAGTACTTC. Protein product: CARGPDRVYEQYF.

The chain has TRBV27 and TRBJ1-2, with D unresolved. The V gene lost 4 bases and the J gene lost 3 bases, with 15 bases spanning the gap. The CDR3 sequence is 15 residues long. Germline V gene sequence: CDR1 MNHEY, CDR2 SMNVEV (reference sequence). CDR3 loop: CASSSSERRDYGYTF. CDR3 in DNA: TGTGCCAGCAGTTCCTCAGAGAGAAGAGACTATGGCTACACCTTC.

The chain carries TRBV15 and TRBJ1-2, with D possibly TRBD1 on 5 matching bases. Germline values: CDR1 LNHNV, CDR2 YYDKDF (reference sequence). This CDR3 is 14 amino acids long. V was trimmed by 0 bases and J by 3 bases, leaving 8 bases between them. This CDR3 is CATSRDMGDYGYTF. The CDR3 nucleotides read TGTGCCACCAGCAGAGATATGGGGGACTATGGCTACACCTTC.

This clone was observed once. The chain carries TRBV27 and TRBJ2-2; a weak D match, TRBD2 (6 bases). There are 15 residues in the CDR3. Per germline, CDR1 MNHEY and CDR2 SMNVEV (reference sequence). V gave up 5 bases and J gave up 6 bases, with 16 bases separating them. This CDR3 reads CASSTKPGLAGELFF. The CDR3 region has the DNA TGTGCCAGCAGTACTAAACCGGGACTCGCCGGGGAGCTGTTTTTT.

This chain links TRBV21-1 with TRBJ2-3; TRBD2 is the table's D call, not checked against the DNA. TRBV21-1 is listed as a pseudogene. The CDR3 length is 18 residues. The CDR3 loop is CASSNRTRSGRSTDTQYF. The CDR3, as DNA: TGTGCCAGCAGCAATAGAACGCGGAGCGGTCGTAGCACAGATACGCAGTATTTT.

V usage is TRBV29-1 and J usage is TRBJ2-7; 8 bases align to TRBD1. CDR1 is SQVTM and CDR2 is ANQGSEA in the germline V gene. This CDR3 contains 13 residues. V gave up 5 bases and J gave up 2 bases; unmatched junction bases: 5. The CDR3 bases are TGCAGCGTTCGGACAGGGTCGACCTACGAGCAGTACTTC. Translating gives CSVRTGSTYEQYF.

The gene calls are TRBV7-9 and TRBJ2-7, with D tentatively TRBD1 (5 bases). This CDR3 spans 16 amino acids. The germline gives CDR1 SEHNR, CDR2 FQNEAQ (reference sequence). The V and J ends lost 5 bases and 3 bases respectively, with 20 bases between them. The DNA for the CDR3 is TGTGCCAGCAGCCTTCCCACGGAGTTCCAGGGCTACGAGCAGTACTTC. Amino acids: CASSLPTEFQGYEQYF.

The chain combines TRBV4-2 with TRBJ2-7; 10 positions match TRBD2. CDR3 length equals 14 residues. The trim removed 4 bases at V and 5 bases at J, leaving 5 bases unmatched. Germline CDR1 reads LGHNA; CDR2 reads YNFKEQ. The CDR3: CASSPAGGFDEQYF. The CDR3 bases are TGTGCCAGCAGCCCAGCGGGAGGGTTTGACGAGCAGTACTTC.

The chain is built from TRBV10-2 and TRBJ2-1, with 8 bases that match TRBD2. The CDR3 has 19 amino acids. Per germline, CDR1 WSHSY and CDR2 SAAADI. The ends lost 0 bases at V and 9 bases at J; junction bases unmatched: 19. CDR3 in DNA: TGCGCCAGCAGTGAGTCATCCCAATTAAAAGGCGGGAGGCGTTCTGAGCAGTTCTTC. It is translated as CASSESSQLKGGRRSEQFF.

The V and J genes are TRBV5-1 and TRBJ2-7; D gene unclear. The CDR3 consists of 12 residues. Trimming removed 2 bases from V and 2 bases from J, with 5 bases in between. The germline gives CDR1 SGHRS, CDR2 YFSETQ. The CDR3 coding sequence is TGCGCCAGCAGCTTCGGCGCCTACGAGCAGTACTTC. This gives the protein CASSFGAYEQYF.

The chain links TRBV7-9 to TRBJ2-1, with TRBD2 identical over 12 bases. Trimming cost V 5 bases and J 8 bases; bases outside gene matches: 16. This CDR3 has 18 residues. Germline V gene sequence: CDR1 SEHNR, CDR2 FQNEAQ (reference sequence). The CDR3 loop reads CASSLGLAGRGFQDEQFF. The CDR3 nucleotides are TGTGCCAGCAGCCTAGGACTAGCGGGAAGAGGCTTTCAGGATGAGCAGTTCTTC.

V is TRBV4-1 and J is TRBJ2-2; no reliable D call. Trimming stripped 3 bases from V and 8 bases from J, with 13 bases between. The CDR3 is 14 amino acids. Germline V gives CDR1 MGHRA, CDR2 YSYEKL. CDR3 nucleotide sequence: TGCGCCAGCAGCCAGAGACTGTTAGAAGGGGAGCTGTTTTTT. It yields the protein CASSQRLLEGELFF.

CDR3 amino acids: CSVDINEQFF. The CDR3 region has the DNA TGCAGCGTTGACATCAATGAGCAGTTCTTC. This sequence joins TRBV29-1 and TRBJ2-1; no clear D. Germline values: CDR1 SQVTM, CDR2 ANQGSEA. The CDR3 runs 10 residues. Deletions cut 3 bases from V and 6 bases from J, with 3 bases between.

The chain employs TRBV19 and TRBJ2-3; D gene ambiguous. Germline V CDR1 and CDR2: LNHDA, SQIVND (reference sequence). This CDR3 region has 20 residues. The V end lost 5 bases, the J end lost 0 bases, and 27 bases lay between the germline ends. The CDR3 loop is CASSHAETEKNPSSTDTQYF. CDR3 nucleotide sequence: TGTGCCAGTAGTCATGCGGAGACTGAGAAAAACCCATCGAGCACAGATACGCAGTATTTT.

This clone has just one count. This chain joins TRBV27 and TRBJ1-4; D gene unclear. The germline CDR1 and CDR2 sequences are MNHEY and SMNVEV (reference sequence). This CDR3 is 12 amino acids long. V dropped 7 bases and J dropped 13 bases, with 16 bases sitting between them. DNA for the CDR3: TGTGCCAGCAAGGCACCAGAGGAAGGACTGTTTTTT. Protein product: CASKAPEEGLFF.

The chain is built from TRBV4-1 and TRBJ2-7; a possible D gene is TRBD1 (5 bases). V was trimmed by 5 bases and J by 4 bases, leaving 12 bases between them. The germline CDR1 and CDR2 sequences are MGHRA and YSYEKL. The CDR3 loop spans 13 amino acids. CDR3 coding DNA: TGCGCCAGCAGCTTAAGGACACAATACGAGCAGTACTTC. It encodes CASSLRTQYEQYF.